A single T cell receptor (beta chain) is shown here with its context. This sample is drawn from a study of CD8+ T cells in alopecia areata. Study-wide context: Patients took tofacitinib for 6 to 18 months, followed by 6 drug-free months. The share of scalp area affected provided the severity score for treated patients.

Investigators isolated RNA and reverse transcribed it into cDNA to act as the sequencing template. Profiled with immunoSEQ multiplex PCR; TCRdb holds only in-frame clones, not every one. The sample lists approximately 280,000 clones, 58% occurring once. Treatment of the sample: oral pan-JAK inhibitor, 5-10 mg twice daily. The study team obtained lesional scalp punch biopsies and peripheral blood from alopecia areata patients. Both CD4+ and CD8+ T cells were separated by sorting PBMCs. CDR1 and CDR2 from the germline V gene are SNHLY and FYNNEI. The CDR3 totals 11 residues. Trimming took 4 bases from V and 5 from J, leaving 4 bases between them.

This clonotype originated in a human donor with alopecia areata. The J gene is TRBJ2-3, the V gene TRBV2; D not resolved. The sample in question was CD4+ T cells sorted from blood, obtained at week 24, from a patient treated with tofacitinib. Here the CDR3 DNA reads TGTGCCAGCAGTGTAGAAGATACGCAGTATTTT. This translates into CASSVEDTQYF.